A selection of T cell receptor beta chains follows, all from one sample in a study of long-term antiretroviral therapy in people with HIV. The protocol was immunoSEQ multiplex PCR, while the TCRdb copy is restricted to in-frame clones and leaves out a portion. The sample records tens of thousands of clones, 70% to 90% being singletons. The source material was unsorted PBMCs, sampled 1.3 years after starting antiretroviral therapy. The receptors stem from a man aged 55 to 70 with HIV. CDR3s include the opening cysteine and the closing phenylalanine or tryptophan. A D gene is named only where the DNA matches it firmly. Clone size is stated in some rows and not others, as once, few, many or a class when expanded.

v_call: TRBV2
j_call: TRBJ2-7
cdr3_length: 14
d_call: TRBD1
clone_size: NA
cdr3_nt: TGTGCCAGCAGCCCCGTGGGACAGCGAGGCGAGCAGTACTTC
cdr3_aa: CASSPVGQRGEQYF

v_call: TRBV6-5
j_call: TRBJ2-1
cdr3_length: 13
d_call: NA
clone_size: NA
cdr3_nt: TGTGCCAGCAGTCATGGACAGCACAATGAGCAGTTCTTC
cdr3_aa: CASSHGQHNEQFF

v_call: TRBV29-1
j_call: TRBJ2-7
cdr3_length: 13
d_call: TRBD1
clone_size: once
cdr3_nt: TGCAGCGGGTCGGACAGGGAAGGCTACGAGCAGTACTTC
cdr3_aa: CSGSDREGYEQYF

v_call: TRBV27
j_call: TRBJ2-1
cdr3_length: 15
d_call: TRBD1
clone_size: NA
cdr3_nt: TGTGCCAGCAGTTTCGGGACAGGGAGATACAATGAGCAGTTCTTC
cdr3_aa: CASSFGTGRYNEQFF

v_call: TRBV7-6
j_call: TRBJ2-3
cdr3_length: 17
d_call: TRBD1
clone_size: few
cdr3_nt: TGTGCCAGCAGGGAATTCGGGACAGGGGTGTGGACAGATACGCAGTATTTT
cdr3_aa: CASREFGTGVWTDTQYF

v_call: TRBV5-1
j_call: TRBJ2-7
cdr3_length: 12
d_call: NA
clone_size: NA
cdr3_nt: TGCGCCAGTTCGGAGCAGGGCCACGAGCAGTACTTC
cdr3_aa: CASSEQGHEQYF

v_call: TRBV11-2
j_call: TRBJ2-3
cdr3_length: 14
d_call: NA
clone_size: NA
cdr3_nt: TGTGCCAGCAGCTCTCGGTGGTTTTCAGATACGCAGTATTTT
cdr3_aa: CASSSRWFSDTQYF

v_call: TRBV18
j_call: TRBJ2-1
cdr3_length: 14
d_call: TRBD2
clone_size: once
cdr3_nt: TGTGCCAGCTCACCTTGGGACGGGGGGGGTGAGCAGTTCTTC
cdr3_aa: CASSPWDGGGEQFF

v_call: TRBV5-1
j_call: TRBJ2-1
cdr3_length: 15
d_call: TRBD2
clone_size: NA
cdr3_nt: TGCGCCAGCAGCTTGGAACTAGCGGGAGGGCATGAGCAGTTCTTC
cdr3_aa: CASSLELAGGHEQFF

v_call: TRBV7-9
j_call: TRBJ2-7
cdr3_length: 12
d_call: NA
clone_size: NA
cdr3_nt: TGTGCCAGCAGCTTCGCTACCTACGAGCAGTACTTC
cdr3_aa: CASSFATYEQYF

v_call: TRBV6-1
j_call: TRBJ2-7
cdr3_length: 13
d_call: NA
clone_size: NA
cdr3_nt: TGTGCCAGCAGTGAATACACTTCTTACGAGCAGTACTTC
cdr3_aa: CASSEYTSYEQYF

v_call: TRBV10-3
j_call: TRBJ2-1
cdr3_length: 17
d_call: TRBD2
clone_size: NA
cdr3_nt: TGTGCCATCAGTGAGTCAGTAGCGGGGGGCTCCGAGGATGAGCAGTTCTTC
cdr3_aa: CAISESVAGGSEDEQFF

v_call: TRBV6-1
j_call: TRBJ2-5
cdr3_length: 16
d_call: NA
clone_size: NA
cdr3_nt: TGTGCCAGCAGTGAAAGAGAGTTGACGGCGCAAGAGACCCAGTACTTC
cdr3_aa: CASSERELTAQETQYF

v_call: TRBV7-9
j_call: TRBJ2-1
cdr3_length: 13
d_call: NA
clone_size: once
cdr3_nt: TGTGCCAGCAGCTTCCGAGTGTACAATGAGCAGTTCTTC
cdr3_aa: CASSFRVYNEQFF

v_call: TRBV7-2
j_call: TRBJ2-3
cdr3_length: 14
d_call: NA
clone_size: NA
cdr3_nt: TGTGCCAGCAGCCCAGGATCCTACACAGATACGCAGTATTTT
cdr3_aa: CASSPGSYTDTQYF

v_call: TRBV10-3
j_call: TRBJ1-2
cdr3_length: 14
d_call: NA
clone_size: NA
cdr3_nt: TGTGCCATCAGTGCGGACATCAGGAGCTATGGCTACACCTTC
cdr3_aa: CAISADIRSYGYTF

v_call: TRBV5-1
j_call: TRBJ2-7
cdr3_length: 15
d_call: NA
clone_size: NA
cdr3_nt: TGCGCCAGCAGCCGCACAGGGAGGATAGACTACGAGCAGTACTTC
cdr3_aa: CASSRTGRIDYEQYF

v_call: TRBV7-9
j_call: TRBJ2-1
cdr3_length: 16
d_call: TRBD2
clone_size: NA
cdr3_nt: TGTGCCAGCAGCTTAATGGGACTAGCGGGGGGGGATGAGCAGTTCTTC
cdr3_aa: CASSLMGLAGGDEQFF

v_call: TRBV5-1
j_call: TRBJ2-3
cdr3_length: 14
d_call: TRBD2
clone_size: NA
cdr3_nt: TGCGCCAGCCTAGCGGGGGTGAGCACAGATACGCAGTATTTT
cdr3_aa: CASLAGVSTDTQYF

v_call: TRBV29-1
j_call: TRBJ1-3
cdr3_length: 15
d_call: NA
clone_size: NA
cdr3_nt: TGCAGCGCTGTGACAAACAGAAACTCTGGAAACACCATATATTTT
cdr3_aa: CSAVTNRNSGNTIYF

v_call: TRBV5-4
j_call: TRBJ1-2
cdr3_length: 15
d_call: NA
clone_size: NA
cdr3_nt: TGTGCCAGCGTCAATATCGCAAGAACTAACTATGGCTACACCTTC
cdr3_aa: CASVNIARTNYGYTF

v_call: TRBV29-1
j_call: TRBJ2-5
cdr3_length: 15
d_call: TRBD2
clone_size: NA
cdr3_nt: TGCAGCGTTGAATCGGGTCTAGCGGGAGAAGAGACCCAGTACTTC
cdr3_aa: CSVESGLAGEETQYF

v_call: TRBV7-2
j_call: TRBJ1-2
cdr3_length: 13
d_call: NA
clone_size: few
cdr3_nt: TGTGCCAGCAGCTTAGGGGGAGATTATGGCTACACCTTC
cdr3_aa: CASSLGGDYGYTF

v_call: TRBV29-1
j_call: TRBJ2-7
cdr3_length: 12
d_call: NA
clone_size: NA
cdr3_nt: TGCAGCGTTGGTCTCAGCTCCTACGAGCAGTACTTC
cdr3_aa: CSVGLSSYEQYF

v_call: TRBV5-1
j_call: TRBJ2-7
cdr3_length: 11
d_call: NA
clone_size: NA
cdr3_nt: TGCGCCAGCAGCTTGTCTGGCGAGCAGTACTTC
cdr3_aa: CASSLSGEQYF

v_call: TRBV10-3
j_call: TRBJ2-2
cdr3_length: 14
d_call: NA
clone_size: once
cdr3_nt: TGTGCCATCAGTGGAACAGGGCAAACCGGGGAGCTGTTTTTT
cdr3_aa: CAISGTGQTGELFF

v_call: TRBV18
j_call: TRBJ2-5
cdr3_length: 16
d_call: TRBD2
clone_size: NA
cdr3_nt: TGTGCCAGCTCACCACAGCGACTAGCGGGAGAAGAGACCCAGTACTTC
cdr3_aa: CASSPQRLAGEETQYF

v_call: TRBV6-6
j_call: TRBJ2-5
cdr3_length: 14
d_call: NA
clone_size: NA
cdr3_nt: TGTGCCAGCAGTTACTCGGGGCGGCAAGAGACCCAGTACTTC
cdr3_aa: CASSYSGRQETQYF

v_call: TRBV25-1
j_call: TRBJ2-7
cdr3_length: 16
d_call: TRBD1
clone_size: NA
cdr3_nt: TGTGCCAGCAGCCACACCCAGGGACAGGGTTCAAACGAGCAGTACTTC
cdr3_aa: CASSHTQGQGSNEQYF